The 28 T cell receptor beta chains below were found in one sample sequenced in a study of T-cell memory formation after mild COVID-19. MiXCR was run by TCRdb on the 5' RACE reads, yielding one entry per CDR3 protein. The repertoire has 150,000 to 200,000 distinct CDR3 sequences, roughly 17% of them found once; the top ten carry around 1.9%. Source material: PBMCs or a T cell subset sorted from them (not recorded which). Source of these receptors: an adult woman who had mild COVID-19 (a few samples of this study predate the infection). Cell type and time point are not known.

The chain employs TRBV7-3 and TRBJ1-1, with D hard to call. With 3 bases removed from V and 0 bases from J, the gap between germline ends came to 5 bases. Germline-derived CDR1 and CDR2 are SGHTA and FQGTGA. The CDR3 is 13 amino acids. The CDR3 is CASSLMVNTEAFF. DNA for the CDR3: TGTGCCAGCAGCTTGATGGTGAACACTGAAGCTTTCTTT.

This clonotype was counted only a few times. The J gene is TRBJ2-2, the V gene TRBV15; 7 bases agree with TRBD2. In germline, CDR1 is LNHNV, CDR2 YYDKDF (reference sequence). The CDR3 runs 17 residues. J gave up 0 bases and V 1 base, and 5 bases lay outside the gene matches. CDR3 bases: TGTGCCACCAGCAGAGGTGGGAGGGCAGCGAACACCGGGGAGCTGTTTTTT. It encodes CATSRGGRAANTGELFF.

This clonotype was seen a few times. CDR3 bases: TGCGCCAGCAGCTTGGCCAAGGCTAGCGGGTCCTACGAGCAGTACTTC. Protein: CASSLAKASGSYEQYF. The chain joins TRBV5-1 to TRBJ2-7, with 8 positions matching TRBD2. This CDR3 spans 16 amino acids. Trimming at V came to 0 bases and at J to 1 base, leaving 6 bases not matched to a gene. The germline gives CDR1 SGHRS, CDR2 YFSETQ.

The sample holds many counts of this clonotype. The chain couples TRBV12-3 or TRBV12-4 to TRBJ2-3; maybe TRBD2 (7 bases). The CDR3 consists of 16 residues. V was trimmed by 5 bases and J by 12 bases, leaving 27 bases between them. In nucleotides, the CDR3 is TGTGCCAGCAGTCCCCGGGGGGCCGGCGCGGTGTGGGTACAGTATTTT. Translated, it gives CASSPRGAGAVWVQYF.

This chain connects TRBV28 to TRBJ1-2; D is perhaps TRBD1 (6 bases). V was clipped by 3 bases and J by 8 bases, with 19 bases between them. CDR1 and CDR2 (germline): MDHEN, SYDVKM. This CDR3 comprises 15 residues. As DNA, the CDR3 is TGTGCCAGCAGTTTGGGGGACAAATCTTATAGGGGCTACACCTTC. Amino acid sequence: CASSLGDKSYRGYTF.

V and J are TRBV19 and TRBJ1-1; possibly TRBD1 for D (5 bases). Trimming took off 6 bases at V and 0 bases at J, with 8 bases between the two ends. Germline-derived CDR1 and CDR2 are LNHDA and SQIVND (reference sequence). The CDR3 runs to 13 residues. CDR3 sequence (DNA): TGTGCCAGTAGGAAAGGGGTGAACACTGAAGCTTTCTTT. This translates into CASRKGVNTEAFF.

In nucleotides, the CDR3 is TGTGCCAGCAGTTCGAGGGCGGGATCGGTCGGGGAGCTGTTTTTT. It translates to CASSSRAGSVGELFF. The chain employs TRBV6-5 and TRBJ2-2, with a weak D call TRBD2 (6 bases). V lost 4 bases and J lost 7, with 16 bases in between. The CDR3 sequence is 15 residues long. CDR1 is MNHEY, CDR2 SVGAGI, per germline.

The V gene is TRBV19, the J gene TRBJ2-1; the D gene could be TRBD1 or TRBD2 (5 bases each). The germline V gene encodes CDR1 LNHDA and CDR2 SQIVND (reference sequence). V lost 2 bases to trimming and J lost 5 bases, with 13 bases between them. The CDR3 length is 15 residues. Here the CDR3 reads CASSITGTANNEQFF. The CDR3 DNA follows: TGTGCCAGTAGTATAACCGGGACGGCAAACAATGAGCAGTTCTTC.

The chain combines TRBV9 with TRBJ2-2; TRBD2 agrees at 10 bases. The V gene's germline CDR1 is SGDLS and CDR2 YYNGEE. The CDR3 runs 16 residues. V shed 1 base and J 6 bases; nucleotides not matched to a gene: 6. The CDR3 nucleotides read TGTGCCAGCAGCGTACGGCTAGCGGGAGACGCCGGGGAGCTGTTTTTT. This encodes CASSVRLAGDAGELFF. Complete variable domain (other parts from reference TRBV9 and TRBJ2-2): DSGVTQTPKHLITATGQRVTLRCSPRSGDLSVYWYQQSLDQGLQFLIQYYNGEERAKGNILERFSAQQFPDLHSELNLSSLELGDSALYFCASSVRLAGDAGELFFGEGSRLTVL.

V usage is TRBV5-1 and J usage is TRBJ1-3; the D is unclear. V dropped 1 base and J dropped 2 bases, with 13 bases sitting between them. CDR1 and CDR2 from the germline V gene are SGHRS and YFSETQ. This CDR3 has 16 residues. Here the CDR3 reads CASSLFASTTGNTIYF. In nucleotides, the CDR3 is TGCGCCAGCAGCTTGTTCGCCAGTACCACTGGAAACACCATATATTTT.

This clonotype was seen once. V gene TRBV12-3 or TRBV12-4 combines with J gene TRBJ2-5; 7 bases match TRBD1. The J segment lost 3 bases and the V segment lost 9 bases, leaving 13 bases of the junction unmatched. The CDR3 is made up of 15 amino acids. The DNA of the CDR3 is TGTGCCAGTAAAGGGGGCCTGCTCGGAGAAGAGACCCAGTACTTC. This sequence encodes CASKGGLLGEETQYF.

This sequence joins TRBV5-1 and TRBJ1-1, with 7 bases that match TRBD1. Germline V CDR1 and CDR2: SGHRS, YFSETQ. The CDR3 spans 14 residues. Trimming at V came to 4 bases and at J to 6 bases, leaving 9 bases not matched to a gene. Here the CDR3 DNA reads TGCGCCAGCAGCCCCGGACAGGCCCACGCTGAAGCTTTCTTT. Its protein is CASSPGQAHAEAFF.

The rearrangement uses TRBV9 and TRBJ2-5; perhaps TRBD2 as D (6 bases). With 4 bases removed from V and 5 bases from J, the gap between germline ends came to 12 bases. This CDR3 has 13 amino acids. CDR1 is SGDLS and CDR2 is YYNGEE in the germline V gene. The CDR3 coding sequence is TGTGCCAGCAGCCAGTCGGGGGTGGAGACCCAGTACTTC. Encoded protein: CASSQSGVETQYF.

The sample holds a few counts of this clonotype. The V and J genes are TRBV20-1 and TRBJ1-6; D is perhaps TRBD1 (5 bases). V lost 4 bases, J lost 0 bases, and 10 bases lay in between. The CDR3 totals 15 residues. Germline-derived CDR1 and CDR2 are DFQATT and SNEGSKA (reference sequence). This chain's CDR3 is CSAKLRGSYNSPLHF. CDR3 bases: TGCAGTGCTAAGTTGAGGGGCTCCTATAATTCACCCCTCCACTTT.

This clonotype was recorded only once. The chain links TRBV3-1 to TRBJ1-2, with D unresolved. The CDR3 contains 14 residues. V shed 1 base and J shed 4 bases, with 10 bases lying between them. The germline CDR1 and CDR2 sequences are LGHDT and YNNKEL (reference sequence). In DNA form, the CDR3 reads TGTGCCAGCAGCCAAGGGGTAAACGCCTATGGCTACACCTTC. Amino acid sequence: CASSQGVNAYGYTF.

The chain has TRBV19 and TRBJ1-6; D ambiguous. V lost 3 bases, J lost 14 bases, and 14 bases lay in between. CDR1 LNHDA and CDR2 SQIVND come from the germline V gene (reference sequence). There are 13 residues in the CDR3. The CDR3: CASSIATFSSLHF. The CDR3 DNA follows: TGTGCCAGTAGTATTGCGACATTCTCATCCCTCCACTTT.

The chain carries TRBV29-1 and TRBJ1-4; 7 bases match TRBD1. This CDR3 is 13 amino acids long. J lost 3 bases, V lost 3 bases, and 1 base had no gene match. Looked up from germline, CDR1 is SQVTM and CDR2 is ANQGSEA. The CDR3 spells CSVETGSNEKLFF. Here the CDR3 DNA reads TGCAGCGTTGAGACAGGGTCTAATGAAAAACTGTTTTTT.

The chain joins TRBV12-3 or TRBV12-4 to TRBJ1-1; weak D call: TRBD1 (6 bases). The CDR3 sequence is 15 residues long. The V end lost 6 bases, the J end lost 4 bases, and 18 bases lay between the germline ends. The CDR3 protein is CASRSIGGSRTEAFF. The CDR3 region has the DNA TGTGCCAGCAGATCGATAGGGGGTTCACGCACTGAAGCTTTCTTT.

The CDR3 DNA is TGTGCCAGCAGCCAAGAGGTACTAGCGCGACCATCCTACAATGAGCAGTTCTTC. Residues: CASSQEVLARPSYNEQFF. The V call is TRBV4-2, the J call TRBJ2-1; 7 bases map to TRBD2. The germline gives CDR1 LGHNA, CDR2 YNFKEQ. The CDR3 spans 18 residues. J lost 1 base, V lost 0 bases, and 9 bases had no gene match.

A few counts support this clonotype. This chain joins TRBV7-3 and TRBJ2-1; D remains unclear. The CDR3 contains 16 residues. The germline CDR1 and CDR2 sequences are SGHTA and FQGTGA. Trimming took 2 bases from V and 1 from J, leaving 12 bases between them. The CDR3 reads CASSLPGVGSYNEQFF. Written as DNA, the CDR3 is TGTGCCAGCAGCTTACCAGGAGTAGGGTCCTACAATGAGCAGTTCTTC.

This clonotype appeared a few times. The gene calls are TRBV27 and TRBJ1-1; D gene uncertain. V was shortened by 3 bases and J by 5 bases, with 13 bases between the two germline ends. The CDR3 has 14 amino acids. Germline assignment: CDR1 MNHEY and CDR2 SMNVEV (reference sequence). CDR3 nucleotide sequence: TGTGCCAGCAGTTTGTCCACGCGTCGGACTGAAGCTTTCTTT. Amino acids: CASSLSTRRTEAFF.

In this sample, this clonotype turned up a few times. J is TRBJ1-1 and V is TRBV18; 8 nucleotides match TRBD1. The length of the CDR3 is 14 residues. V was pared by 3 bases and J by 6 bases, with 6 bases of the junction left unmatched. The germline CDR1 and CDR2 sequences are KGHSH and LQKENI. CDR3 loop: CASSPGQGLAEAFF. The CDR3, as DNA: TGTGCCAGCTCACCCGGACAGGGATTGGCTGAAGCTTTCTTT.

This chain connects TRBV7-9 to TRBJ2-1; TRBD2 aligns across 7 bases. The germline V gene has CDR1 SEHNR and CDR2 FQNEAQ (reference sequence). With V trimmed by 0 bases and J by 3 bases, 5 bases remained unmatched. The CDR3 has 16 amino acids. In DNA, the CDR3 is TGTGCCAGCAGCTTAGCGCTGAGCGGGAACTACAATGAGCAGTTCTTC. Translation: CASSLALSGNYNEQFF.

The chain recombines TRBV12-3 or TRBV12-4 with TRBJ1-5; D call uncertain. There are 14 residues in the CDR3. Trimming pared 5 bases from V and 5 bases from J, leaving 13 bases between. This CDR3 reads CASSRHGNYQPQHF. DNA for the CDR3: TGTGCCAGCAGTCGGCACGGAAACTATCAGCCCCAGCATTTT.

The chain uses TRBV7-6 and TRBJ1-1; 8 nucleotides agree with TRBD1. CDR3 length: 14 amino acids. Unmatched junction bases numbered 2, after V lost 4 bases and J lost 1 base. The germline V gene has CDR1 SGHVS and CDR2 FNYEAQ. This CDR3 is CASSSGTGNTEAFF. CDR3 nucleotide sequence: TGTGCCAGCAGCTCCGGGACAGGGAACACTGAAGCTTTCTTT.

The chain couples TRBV5-1 to TRBJ1-2; no clear D. Trimming took 4 bases from V and 5 from J, leaving 12 bases between them. The CDR3 runs 13 residues. The germline V gene has CDR1 SGHRS and CDR2 YFSETQ. The CDR3 region is CASSIDPKYGYTF. As DNA, the CDR3 is TGCGCCAGCAGCATCGACCCGAAATATGGCTACACCTTC.

The chain couples TRBV3-1 to TRBJ2-7; the D gene could be TRBD1 or TRBD2 (6 bases each). The CDR3 runs 15 residues. CDR1 and CDR2 from the germline V gene are LGHDT and YNNKEL (reference sequence). The germline V and J ends were trimmed by 2 bases and 3 bases, with 14 bases remaining between them. CDR3 protein: CASSQRFGGHYEQYF. DNA for the CDR3: TGTGCCAGCAGCCAAAGGTTCGGGGGCCACTACGAGCAGTACTTC.

This clonotype was detected only a few times. The CDR3 DNA reads as TGTGCCAGTACCTTCGGGGGAACTGGGGCCAACGTCCTGACTTTC. This translates into CASTFGGTGANVLTF. The V gene is TRBV19, the J gene TRBJ2-6, with D possibly matching TRBD2 (6 bases). Germline V gene sequence: CDR1 LNHDA, CDR2 SQIVND (reference sequence). The V and J ends lost 7 bases and 2 bases respectively, with 12 bases between them. The CDR3 totals 15 residues.